A single sample gave rise to the 18 T cell receptor beta chains below, sequenced in a study of T cell changes during pregnancy in multiple sclerosis. Clones were read by immunoSEQ multiplex PCR, and TCRdb kept only the in-frame ones, dropping some. In the table there are 95,000 to 100,000 clones, around 90% of which are singletons. The source was peripheral blood, collected in the second trimester of pregnancy. The receptors here all came from a female donor with multiple sclerosis, enrolled in a pregnancy study.

V and J are TRBV5-4 and TRBJ2-2, with D perhaps TRBD2 (6 bases). The CDR3 has 15 residues. Germline V gene lookup returns CDR1 SGHNT and CDR2 YYREEE (reference sequence). V lost 7 bases and J lost 6, with 19 bases in between. The CDR3 DNA reads TGTGCCAGCCGGGACTCCGGTTTGTCGTCCGGGGAGCTGTTTTTT. This encodes CASRDSGLSSGELFF.

The CDR3 loop reads CASTKGTSGSDEQFF. CDR3 nucleotide sequence: TGTGCCAGCACCAAAGGGACTAGCGGGAGCGATGAGCAGTTCTTC. This chain links TRBV16 with TRBJ2-1; TRBD2 aligns across 14 bases. The V gene end was trimmed by 7 bases and the J gene end by 8 bases; junction bases not matched to a gene: 7. This CDR3 has 15 amino acids. From germline, CDR1 is KGHSY and CDR2 FQNENV.

The gene calls are TRBV12-5 and TRBJ2-5; 8 bases agree with TRBD2. V was clipped by 6 bases and J by 4 bases; unmatched bases: 10. Germline V gene sequence: CDR1 LGHNT, CDR2 FRNRAP. This CDR3 has 15 residues. CDR3 nucleotide sequence: TGTGCTAGTGGACAAGGGGCGGGAGGAGGAGAGACCCAGTACTTC. Its protein is CASGQGAGGGETQYF.

The sample holds one count of this clone. The chain is built from TRBV18 and TRBJ2-1, with TRBD2 matching 12 bases. CDR3 length equals 17 residues. V dropped 2 bases and J dropped 3; count of bases not matched to a gene: 5. Germline V lookup: CDR1 KGHSH, CDR2 LQKENI. The CDR3 DNA reads as TGTGCCAGCTCACCAGCTACTAGCGGGAGGATCTACAATGAGCAGTTCTTC. This codes for CASSPATSGRIYNEQFF.

The chain has TRBV5-8 and TRBJ2-2; 7 bases are a match to TRBD2. This CDR3 region has 15 residues. Germline V gives CDR1 SGHTS, CDR2 YDEGEE. V was pared by 6 bases and J by 0 bases, with 5 bases of the junction left unmatched. In nucleotides, the CDR3 is TGTGCCAGCAAATTCGGGACTACGAACACCGGGGAGCTGTTTTTT. It codes for CASKFGTTNTGELFF.

V and J are TRBV7-9 and TRBJ2-6; D remains unclear. Per the germline V gene, CDR1 is SEHNR and CDR2 is FQNEAQ (reference sequence). Trimming took off 5 bases at V and 1 base at J, with 3 bases between the two ends. The CDR3 is 13 amino acids. The CDR3 DNA follows: TGTGCCAGCAGCCCATCTGGGGCCAACGTCCTGACTTTC. This encodes CASSPSGANVLTF.

V is TRBV5-1 and J is TRBJ1-5; no clear D gene. V shed 2 bases and J shed 5 bases, with 14 bases lying between them. This CDR3 has 15 amino acids. Germline-derived CDR1 and CDR2 are SGHRS and YFSETQ. The CDR3 region is CASSLYRGQDQPQHF. The CDR3 DNA is TGCGCCAGCAGCTTATACCGAGGGCAGGATCAGCCCCAGCATTTT. Filled out from reference TRBV5-1 and TRBJ1-5, the complete variable domain reads KAGVTQTPRYLIKTRGQQVTLSCSPISGHRSVSWYQQTPGQGLQFLFEYFSETQRNKGNFPGRFSGRQFSNSRSEMNVSTLELGDSALYLCASSLYRGQDQPQHFGDGTRLSIL.

This rearrangement joins TRBV29-1 to TRBJ2-2; 8 bases fit TRBD1. The CDR3 covers 18 residues. Germline loops: CDR1 SQVTM, CDR2 ANQGSEA. V was pared by 0 bases and J by 3 bases, with 12 bases of the junction left unmatched. The CDR3 protein is CSVEDPTGGLWDTGELFF. CDR3 nucleotide sequence: TGCAGCGTTGAAGATCCTACAGGGGGTCTGTGGGACACCGGGGAGCTGTTTTTT.

The rearrangement links TRBV19 to TRBJ1-1; 9 positions agree with TRBD1. The CDR3 contains 11 residues. V trimming: 6 bases; J trimming: 10 bases; junction bases outside the gene matches: 3. Germline CDR1 LNHDA, CDR2 SQIVND (reference sequence). The CDR3 region is CASSQQGAAFF. The CDR3, as DNA: TGTGCCAGTAGCCAACAGGGGGCAGCTTTCTTT.

The V and J genes are TRBV7-2 and TRBJ2-6, with D tentatively TRBD2 (5 bases). This CDR3 has 17 residues. V gave up 1 base and J gave up 3 bases, with 13 bases separating them. The V gene's germline CDR1 is SGHTA and CDR2 FQGNSA. The CDR3 DNA reads as TGTGCCAGCAGCTTAGTACCCCTTCGGGGTGGGGCCAACGTCCTGACTTTC. This gives the protein CASSLVPLRGGANVLTF.

This chain links TRBV7-2 with TRBJ1-5; no clear D gene. In germline, CDR1 is SGHTA, CDR2 FQGNSA. This CDR3 comprises 12 residues. Trimming cost V 2 bases and J 9 bases, with 8 bases left between them. In DNA form, the CDR3 reads TGTGCCAGCAGCTTAAGAGGTGGGCCCCAGCATTTT. This gives the protein CASSLRGGPQHF.

The chain combines TRBV5-1 with TRBJ2-5; D is unresolved. The CDR3 runs to 13 residues. Per the germline V gene, CDR1 is SGHRS and CDR2 is YFSETQ. V lost 0 bases and J lost 1, with 4 bases in between. CDR3 protein: CASSLVRQETQYF. In nucleotides, the CDR3 is TGCGCCAGCAGCTTGGTCCGCCAAGAGACCCAGTACTTC.

The CDR3 loop reads CASRLTGAYTTDTQYF. CDR3 DNA sequence: TGTGCCAGCCGCTTGACAGGGGCCTATACCACAGATACGCAGTATTTT. The chain combines TRBV28 with TRBJ2-3; TRBD1 agrees at 8 bases. CDR3 size: 16 residues. Germline V gene sequence: CDR1 MDHEN, CDR2 SYDVKM. J gave up 2 bases and V 8 bases, and 12 bases lay outside the gene matches.

This chain links TRBV5-1 with TRBJ1-6; D may be TRBD1 (5 bases). This CDR3 spans 15 amino acids. Trimming cost V 0 bases and J 7 bases, with 11 bases left between them. Germline loops: CDR1 SGHRS, CDR2 YFSETQ. The CDR3 protein is CASSLGQGGNSPLHF. The CDR3 bases are TGCGCCAGCAGCTTGGGTCAGGGAGGAAATTCACCCCTCCACTTT.

In its sample, this clone was seen a few times. The V call is TRBV19, the J call TRBJ2-3, with D perhaps TRBD1 (5 bases). CDR1 is LNHDA and CDR2 is SQIVND in the germline V gene (reference sequence). The CDR3 sequence is 14 residues long. V was trimmed by 5 bases and J by 6 bases, leaving 15 bases between them. The CDR3 loop reads CASSVWGSSDTQYF. The CDR3 coding sequence is TGTGCCAGTAGTGTGTGGGGCTCCTCCGATACGCAGTATTTT.

V usage is TRBV2 and J usage is TRBJ1-4; possibly TRBD1 for D (5 bases). CDR1 SNHLY and CDR2 FYNNEI come from the germline V gene. The CDR3 has 13 amino acids. The ends were cut back, 5 bases at V and 8 bases at J, with 12 bases in the middle. The CDR3 sequence is CASSTQGTEKLFF. In DNA form, the CDR3 reads TGTGCCAGCAGTACGCAGGGAACGGAAAAACTGTTTTTT.

The chain has TRBV9 and TRBJ1-1; TRBD1 aligns across 8 bases. The CDR3 contains 16 residues. The V and J ends lost 4 bases and 6 bases, in that order; junction bases with no gene match: 14. The germline V gene has CDR1 SGDLS and CDR2 YYNGEE. The CDR3 loop reads CASSYLDTNRGAEAFF. The CDR3 nucleotides are TGTGCCAGCAGCTACCTCGACACTAACAGGGGGGCTGAAGCTTTCTTT.

This sequence joins TRBV5-1 and TRBJ2-5; 12 nucleotides line up with TRBD2. The CDR3 spans 14 residues. Germline trimming cut 4 bases from V and 5 bases from J; bases unmatched to any gene: 3. Per the germline V gene, CDR1 is SGHRS and CDR2 is YFSETQ. In nucleotides, the CDR3 is TGCGCCAGCAGCACCACTAGCGGGAGGGAGACCCAGTACTTC. This gives the protein CASSTTSGRETQYF.